This paragraph reports one T cell receptor beta chain. Its target is not known. TCRdb's copy holds only in-frame clones and misses some; the assay was immunoSEQ multiplex PCR. The data hold about 260,000 clones, with over 90% observed a single time. This entry is derived from a study of T cell responses to AZD1222 COVID-19 vaccine. General study points: Sampled repertoires all dated from after the peak T cell response. At study baseline, merely a handful of AZD1222 recipients were seropositive.

The sequenced sample was peripheral blood, obtained on day 0 of AZD1222 vaccination. The source is an adult in good health.

The CDR3 protein is CSASSGSRQETQYF. The CDR3 DNA reads TGCAGTGCTAGTAGCGGGAGTAGGCAAGAGACCCAGTACTTC. This chain connects TRBV20-1 to TRBJ2-5, with 9 positions matching TRBD2. The germline gives CDR1 DFQATT, CDR2 SNEGSKA (reference sequence). V shed 3 bases and J 2 bases; nucleotides not matched to a gene: 4. This CDR3 is 14 amino acids long.